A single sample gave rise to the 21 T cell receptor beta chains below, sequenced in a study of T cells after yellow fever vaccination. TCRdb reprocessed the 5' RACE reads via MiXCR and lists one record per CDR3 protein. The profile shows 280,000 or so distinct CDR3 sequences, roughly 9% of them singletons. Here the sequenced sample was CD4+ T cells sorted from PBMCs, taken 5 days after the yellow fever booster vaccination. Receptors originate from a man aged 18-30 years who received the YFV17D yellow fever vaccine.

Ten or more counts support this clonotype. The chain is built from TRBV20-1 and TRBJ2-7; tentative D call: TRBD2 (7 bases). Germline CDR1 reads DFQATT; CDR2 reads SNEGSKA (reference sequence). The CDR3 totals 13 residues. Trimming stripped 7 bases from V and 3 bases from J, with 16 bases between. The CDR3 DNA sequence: TGCAGTGTTGTCGGGGGGCTTGACTACGAGCAGTACTTC. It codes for CSVVGGLDYEQYF.

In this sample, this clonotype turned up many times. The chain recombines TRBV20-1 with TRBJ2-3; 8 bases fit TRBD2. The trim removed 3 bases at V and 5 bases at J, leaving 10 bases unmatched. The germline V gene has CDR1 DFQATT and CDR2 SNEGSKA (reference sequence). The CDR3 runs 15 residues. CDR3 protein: CSARRDGGAKDTQYF. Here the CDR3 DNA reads TGCAGTGCTAGGCGCGACGGGGGGGCCAAAGATACGCAGTATTTT.

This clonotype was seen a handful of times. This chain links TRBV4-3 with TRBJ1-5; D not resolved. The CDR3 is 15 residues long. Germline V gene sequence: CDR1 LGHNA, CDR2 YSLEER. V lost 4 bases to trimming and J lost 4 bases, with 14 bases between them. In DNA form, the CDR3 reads TGCGCCAGCAGCCGAAGTACAGAAGAAAATCAGCCCCAGCATTTT. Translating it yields CASSRSTEENQPQHF.

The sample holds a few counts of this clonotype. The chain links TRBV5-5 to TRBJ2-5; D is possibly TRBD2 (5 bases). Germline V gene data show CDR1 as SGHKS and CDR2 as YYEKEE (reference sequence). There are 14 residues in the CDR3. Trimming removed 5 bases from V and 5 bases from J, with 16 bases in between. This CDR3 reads CASRTVPGGETQYF. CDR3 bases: TGTGCCAGCAGAACGGTTCCGGGCGGGGAGACCCAGTACTTC.

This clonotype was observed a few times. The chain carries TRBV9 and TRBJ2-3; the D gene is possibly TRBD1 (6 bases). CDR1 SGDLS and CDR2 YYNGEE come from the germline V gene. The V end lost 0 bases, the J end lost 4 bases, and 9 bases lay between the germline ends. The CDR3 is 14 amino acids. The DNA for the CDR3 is TGTGCCAGCAGCGTAGAACAGGGTCCAGATACGCAGTATTTT. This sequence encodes CASSVEQGPDTQYF.

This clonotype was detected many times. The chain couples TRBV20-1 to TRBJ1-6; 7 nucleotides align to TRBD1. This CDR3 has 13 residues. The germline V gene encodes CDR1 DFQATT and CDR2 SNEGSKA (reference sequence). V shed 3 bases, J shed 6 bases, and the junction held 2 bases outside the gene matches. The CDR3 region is CSASGDSNSPLHF. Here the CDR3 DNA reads TGCAGTGCTAGTGGGGACAGTAATTCACCCCTCCACTTT.

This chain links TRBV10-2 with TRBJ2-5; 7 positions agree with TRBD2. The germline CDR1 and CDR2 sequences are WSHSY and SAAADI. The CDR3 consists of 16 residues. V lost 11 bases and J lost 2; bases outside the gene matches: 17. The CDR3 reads CAVKPGGRASQETQYF. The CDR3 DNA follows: TGCGCCGTCAAGCCGGGGGGAAGGGCCTCTCAAGAGACCCAGTACTTC.

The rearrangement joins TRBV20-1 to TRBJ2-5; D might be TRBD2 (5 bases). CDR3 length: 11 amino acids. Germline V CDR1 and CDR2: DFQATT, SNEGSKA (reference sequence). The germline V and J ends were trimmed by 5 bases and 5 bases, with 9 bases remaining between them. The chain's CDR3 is CSAGLTETQYF. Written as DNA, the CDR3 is TGCAGTGCTGGACTCACTGAGACCCAGTACTTC.

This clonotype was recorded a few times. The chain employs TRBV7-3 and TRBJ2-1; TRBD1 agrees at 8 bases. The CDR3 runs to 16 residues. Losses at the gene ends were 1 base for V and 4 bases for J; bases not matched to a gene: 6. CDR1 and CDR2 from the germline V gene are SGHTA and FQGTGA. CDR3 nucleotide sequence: TGTGCCAGCAGCTTAAGTCAGGGGGCGTCGTACAATGAGCAGTTCTTC. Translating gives CASSLSQGASYNEQFF. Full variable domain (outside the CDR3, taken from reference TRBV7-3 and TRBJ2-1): GAGVSQTPSNKVTEKGKYVELRCDPISGHTALYWYRQSLGQGPEFLIYFQGTGAADDSGLPNDRFFAVRPEGSVSTLKIQRTERGDSAVYLCASSLSQGASYNEQFFGPGTRLTVL.

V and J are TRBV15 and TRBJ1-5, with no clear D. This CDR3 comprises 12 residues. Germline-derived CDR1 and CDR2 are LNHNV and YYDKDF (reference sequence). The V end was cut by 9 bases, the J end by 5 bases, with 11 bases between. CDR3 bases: TGTGCCACTTCGGATCGGTATCAGCCCCAGCATTTT. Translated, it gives CATSDRYQPQHF.

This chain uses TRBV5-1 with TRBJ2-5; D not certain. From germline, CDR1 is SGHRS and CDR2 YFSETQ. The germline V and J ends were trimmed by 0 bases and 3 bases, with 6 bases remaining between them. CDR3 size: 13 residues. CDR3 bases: TGCGCCAGCAGCTTGGCGGTTGAAGAGACCCAGTACTTC. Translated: CASSLAVEETQYF.

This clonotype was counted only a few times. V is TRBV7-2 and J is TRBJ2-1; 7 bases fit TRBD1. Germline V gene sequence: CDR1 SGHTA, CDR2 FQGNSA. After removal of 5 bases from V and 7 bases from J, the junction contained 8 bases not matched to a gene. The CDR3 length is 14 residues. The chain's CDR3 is CASSGRQGWNEQFF. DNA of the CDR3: TGTGCCAGCAGCGGACGACAGGGTTGGAATGAGCAGTTCTTC.

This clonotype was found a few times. The CDR3 bases are TGCAGTGCCCGCCTGGGGGATTCACCCCTCCACTTT. This codes for CSARLGDSPLHF. J is TRBJ1-6 and V is TRBV20-1, with a possible D match to TRBD1 (5 bases). This CDR3 is built from 12 residues. Germline V gene data show CDR1 as DFQATT and CDR2 as SNEGSKA (reference sequence). Trimming stripped 6 bases from V and 8 bases from J, with 11 bases between.

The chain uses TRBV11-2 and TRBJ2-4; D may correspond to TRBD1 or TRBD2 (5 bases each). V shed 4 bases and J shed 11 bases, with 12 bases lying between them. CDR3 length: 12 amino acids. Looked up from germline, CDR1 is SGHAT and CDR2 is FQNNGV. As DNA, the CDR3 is TGTGCCAGCAGCTACATCCGGGACCTTCAGTACTTC. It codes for CASSYIRDLQYF.

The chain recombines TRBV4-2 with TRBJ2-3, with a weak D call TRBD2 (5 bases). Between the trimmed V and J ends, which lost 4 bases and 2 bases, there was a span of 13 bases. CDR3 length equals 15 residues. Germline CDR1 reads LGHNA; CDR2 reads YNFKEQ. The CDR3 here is CASSREQRDTDTQYF. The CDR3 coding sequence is TGTGCCAGCAGCCGCGAACAGAGGGACACAGATACGCAGTATTTT.

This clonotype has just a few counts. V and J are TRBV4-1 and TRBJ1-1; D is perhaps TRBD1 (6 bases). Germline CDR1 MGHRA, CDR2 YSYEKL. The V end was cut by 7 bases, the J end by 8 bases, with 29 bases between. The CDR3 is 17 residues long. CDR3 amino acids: CASTIFAGAPGVGEAFF. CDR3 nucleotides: TGCGCCAGCACTATATTCGCAGGGGCCCCCGGGGTGGGCGAAGCTTTCTTT.

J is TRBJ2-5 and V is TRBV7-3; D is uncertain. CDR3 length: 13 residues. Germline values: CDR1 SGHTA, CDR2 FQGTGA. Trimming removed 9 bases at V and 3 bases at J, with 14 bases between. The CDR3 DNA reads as TGTGCCAGAGCGCGACCCCCCGAAGAGACCCAGTACTTC. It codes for CARARPPEETQYF.

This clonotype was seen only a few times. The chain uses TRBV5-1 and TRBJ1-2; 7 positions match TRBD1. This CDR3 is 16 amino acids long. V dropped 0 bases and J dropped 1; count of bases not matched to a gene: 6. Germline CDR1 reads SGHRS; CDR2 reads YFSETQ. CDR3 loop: CASSLAADRNNYGYTF. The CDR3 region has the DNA TGCGCCAGCAGCTTGGCCGCGGACAGGAATAACTATGGCTACACCTTC.

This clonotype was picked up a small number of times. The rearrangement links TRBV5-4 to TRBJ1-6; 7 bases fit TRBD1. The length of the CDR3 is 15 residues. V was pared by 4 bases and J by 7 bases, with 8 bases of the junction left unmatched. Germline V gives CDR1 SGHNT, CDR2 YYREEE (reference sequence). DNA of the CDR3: TGTGCCAGCAGCCGTGACAGGGTGCGGAATTCACCCCTCCACTTT. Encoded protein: CASSRDRVRNSPLHF.

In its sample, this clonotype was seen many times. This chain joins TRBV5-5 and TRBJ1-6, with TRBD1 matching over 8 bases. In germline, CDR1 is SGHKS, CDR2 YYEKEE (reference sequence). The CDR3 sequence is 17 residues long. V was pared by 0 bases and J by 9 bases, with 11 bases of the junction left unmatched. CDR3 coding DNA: TGTGCCAGCAGCTTGGGCCAGGGGGCCGGGTACGCTTCACCCCTCCACTTT. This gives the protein CASSLGQGAGYASPLHF. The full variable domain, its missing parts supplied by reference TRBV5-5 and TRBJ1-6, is DAGVTQSPTHLIKTRGQQVTLRCSPISGHKSVSWYQQVLGQGPQFIFQYYEKEERGRGNFPDRFSARQFPNYSSELNVNALLLGDSALYLCASSLGQGAGYASPLHFGNGTRLTVT.

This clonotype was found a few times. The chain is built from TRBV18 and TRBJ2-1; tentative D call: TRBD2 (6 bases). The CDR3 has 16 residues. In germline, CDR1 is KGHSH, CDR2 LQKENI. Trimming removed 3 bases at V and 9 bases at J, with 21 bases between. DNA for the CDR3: TGTGCCAGCTCACCGAATGGGGTAGCGGACGCGGGTGAGCAGTTCTTC. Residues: CASSPNGVADAGEQFF.